The clone carrying this TCR beta chain was observed many times. The CDR3 has 18 amino acids. The V gene lost 6 bases and the J gene lost 3 bases, with 24 bases spanning the gap. TCRdb fed the reads into MiXCR, producing one record per CDR3 protein. The sample has fewer than 300,000 distinct CDR3 sequences, over 20% seen once. The data derive from a study of T cell repertoires in cytomegalovirus infection. The sequence derives from a human donor in good health (CMV status not recorded). Some clones in this sample may be carry-over from other donors' samples. The V call is TRBV12-3 or TRBV12-4, the J call TRBJ2-1; D unclear. Material: PBMCs. The CDR3 is CASRIQRSSSEDYNEQFF. DNA for the CDR3: TGTGCCAGCAGAATACAACGTAGTTCAAGTGAGGACTACAATGAGCAGTTCTTC.